This T cell receptor (beta chain) was profiled in a study of PD-1 blockade in classical Hodgkin lymphoma. About the research overall: Treatment was intravenous nivolumab, 3 mg/kg every 2 weeks, until progression. General study results and limits: Reasons behind the repertoire differences stay unclear, perhaps disease activity or earlier therapy. Compared with baseline, CD4+ but not CD8+ TCR diversity had risen significantly by C4D1.

TCRdb's table, derived via immunoSEQ multiplex PCR, lists solely in-frame clones and lacks some. The sample lists more than 40,000 clones; around three quarters were seen once. Following autologous stem cell transplantation, relapse occurred in every patient, and exposure to brentuximab vedotin varied. Best outcomes ranged across complete response, partial response and progressive disease. About this clone itself: No antigen is known for it.

The material sequenced was peripheral blood mononuclear cells (PBMCs), taken before the second cycle of nivolumab. This TCR derives from a human donor with classical Hodgkin lymphoma.

The CDR3 is CATSTDRSSNEKLFF. CDR3 bases: TGTGCCACCAGCACCGATAGGAGCTCTAATGAAAAACTGTTTTTT. The J gene is TRBJ1-4, the V gene TRBV15; no firm D call. This CDR3 comprises 15 residues. V lost 4 bases and J lost 3, with 12 bases in between. The germline CDR1 and CDR2 sequences are LNHNV and YYDKDF (reference sequence).